The present TCR beta chain was sequenced within a study of cytomegalovirus exposure and HLA in healthy donors. Study outcomes and limitations: Rates of TCR association differed by HLA locus in a later analysis, with DRB1 highest and HLA-C lowest. Presence/absence analyses rested on an assumption that sequencing depth was roughly uniform across donors.

On this clone itself: No antigen is known for it.

The CDR3 is 14 amino acids. CDR1 and CDR2 from the germline V gene are LGHNA and YNFKEQ. V was cut by 0 bases and J by 5 bases, with 10 bases left in between. In the PCR, 60 Vbeta and 13 Jbeta primers were used. Sequenced by immunoSEQ multiplex PCR; TCRdb stores in-frame clones only, minus some. The repertoire holds 140,000 or so clones, over 60% seen once, with 1.5% to 2% in the top ten. The rearrangement links TRBV4-2 to TRBJ1-1; D perhaps matches TRBD1 (5 bases). This sequence originates from a woman aged 25 to 45 in good health and CMV-seronegative. The sequencing input was PBMCs. CDR3 bases: TGTGCCAGCAGCCAAGATCGGGGGAGTACTGAAGCTTTCTTT. Amino acid sequence: CASSQDRGSTEAFF.